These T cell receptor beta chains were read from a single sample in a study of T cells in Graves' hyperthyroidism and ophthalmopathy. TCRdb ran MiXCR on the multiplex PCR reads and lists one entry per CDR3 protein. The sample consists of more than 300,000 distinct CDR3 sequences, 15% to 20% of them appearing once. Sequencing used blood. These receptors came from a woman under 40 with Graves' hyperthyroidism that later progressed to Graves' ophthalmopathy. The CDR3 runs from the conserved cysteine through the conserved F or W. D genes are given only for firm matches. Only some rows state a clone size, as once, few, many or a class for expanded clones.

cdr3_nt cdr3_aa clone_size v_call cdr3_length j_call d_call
TGTGCCAGCAGCTTCGGACAGGGGGCAGATACGCAGTATTTT CASSFGQGADTQYF many TRBV5-8 14 TRBJ2-3 TRBD1
TGTGCCAGCAGTTACGCCCCTTCGAACACTGAAGCTTTCTTT CASSYAPSNTEAFF many TRBV6-5 14 TRBJ1-1 -
TGTGCCATCAGTGAGTCCTCGACCGGGGAGCTGTTTTTT CAISESSTGELFF few TRBV10-3 13 TRBJ2-2 -
TGTGCCAGCAGCTTAGACCTTGGGGGCCTATACAATGAGCAGTTCTTC CASSLDLGGLYNEQFF many TRBV11-2 16 TRBJ2-1 -
TGTGCCAGCAGCTTAGCCACCTACACAGATACGCAGTATTTT CASSLATYTDTQYF few TRBV7-9 14 TRBJ2-3 -
TGTGCCAGCAGTCCCTGGGGGGCGGACCAGCCCCAGCATTTT CASSPWGADQPQHF - TRBV27 14 TRBJ1-5 -
TGTGCCAGCAGCTTAGAAGGTACCTCTGAGCAGTTCTTC CASSLEGTSEQFF once TRBV11-2 13 TRBJ2-1 -
TGCGCCAGCAGCTTCACGACAGGGGACACTGAAGCTTTCTTT CASSFTTGDTEAFF many TRBV5-1 14 TRBJ1-1 TRBD1
TGTGCCAGCAGTTTATTCTTCGGGCAGGGGGCCTACGAGCAGTACTTC CASSLFFGQGAYEQYF many TRBV27 16 TRBJ2-7 TRBD1
TGTGCCTGGAGTCAGGTGGTCTACGAGCAGTACTTC CAWSQVVYEQYF many TRBV30 12 TRBJ2-7 -
TGCGCCAGAAGATCAGGGTGGTCCTACGAGCAGTACTTC CARRSGWSYEQYF few TRBV5-1 13 TRBJ2-7 -
TGTGCCAGCAGCTCCGAGGACAGGGGTCTCGACGAGCAGTACTTC CASSSEDRGLDEQYF many TRBV3-1 15 TRBJ2-7 TRBD1
TGTGCCAGCAGCTTTCCTGGAAACAATGAGCAGTTCTTC CASSFPGNNEQFF - TRBV5-4 13 TRBJ2-1 -
TGTGCCAGCAGCTTAGCATTGGAGCACCACGAGCAGTACTTC CASSLALEHHEQYF few TRBV7-8 14 TRBJ2-7 -
TGTGCCAGCAGGGGACTAGCGGCATGGGATGAGCAGTTCTTC CASRGLAAWDEQFF few TRBV27 14 TRBJ2-1 TRBD2
TGTGCCAGCTCACCACCCCTGAATCGGGAATTAGATCAGCCCCAGCATTTT CASSPPLNRELDQPQHF - TRBV18 17 TRBJ1-5 -
TGCGCCAGCAGCTTGAAGGGTGGGGCTAGCGGGTACAATGAGCAGTTCTTC CASSLKGGASGYNEQFF many TRBV5-1 17 TRBJ2-1 TRBD2
TGTGCCACCAACGGGGGGGCATCCTACAATGAGCAGTTCTTC CATNGGASYNEQFF many TRBV7-2 14 TRBJ2-1 TRBD2
TGTGCCATCAGTGAGTCCTCGAACACTGAAGCTTTCTTT CAISESSNTEAFF many TRBV10-3 13 TRBJ1-1 -
TGCAGTGCAAAGACCGGGGGTCTGAGCGAGCAGTACTTC CSAKTGGLSEQYF - TRBV20-1 13 TRBJ2-7 -
TGCAGTGCTAGAGACCTGAGGGTACCCGACACCGGGGAGCTGTTTTTT CSARDLRVPDTGELFF few TRBV20-1 16 TRBJ2-2 -
TGTGCCAGCAAGACCGGGACAGGAGACTACGAGCAGTACTTC CASKTGTGDYEQYF many TRBV6-1 14 TRBJ2-7 TRBD1
TGTGCCACCAGTGATGCGACAGATACTAATGAAAAACTGTTTTTT CATSDATDTNEKLFF many TRBV24-1 15 TRBJ1-4 -
TGTGCCAGCAGCCAAGTTAGTGGGACAGGGGTTGAAAAACTGTTTTTT CASSQVSGTGVEKLFF - TRBV4-2 16 TRBJ1-4 TRBD1
TGTGCCAGCAGTTCACCGACGGCCGCAGGGGTCCCTCGGGAGACCCAGTACTTC CASSSPTAAGVPRETQYF - TRBV12-3/TRBV12-4 18 TRBJ2-5 -
TGTGCCAGCAGTGAAGCACTCCGGGACAGGGTGTACGAGCAGTACTTC CASSEALRDRVYEQYF many TRBV2 16 TRBJ2-7 TRBD1
TGTGCCAGCTCACCAACAGGGAGCCCTGGAAACACCATATATTTT CASSPTGSPGNTIYF - TRBV18 15 TRBJ1-3 -
TGTGCCAGCAGTCGGACAGTTCAGAATGAAAAACTGTTTTTT CASSRTVQNEKLFF many TRBV11-2 14 TRBJ1-4 -
TGTGCCAGCAGTCTAGGGGAATTCTCCTATAATTCACCCCTCCACTTT CASSLGEFSYNSPLHF many TRBV28 16 TRBJ1-6 -
TGTGCCAGCAGTATAATAGCGGCGGACAATGAGCAGTTCTTC CASSIIAADNEQFF many TRBV27 14 TRBJ2-1 -
TGTGCCAGCAGCCCCGGACAATTAAGGGATGAGCAGTTCTTC CASSPGQLRDEQFF few TRBV5-4 14 TRBJ2-1 -
TGTGCCAGCATCGGGGGGGGAATAACACCGCCCACTTTGAACACTGAAGCTTTCTTT CASIGGGITPPTLNTEAFF once TRBV6-1 19 TRBJ1-1 -
TGTGCCAGTAGCAGGGGGGTCGAGCAGCCCCAGCATTTT CASSRGVEQPQHF many TRBV19 13 TRBJ1-5 TRBD1
TGCGCCAGCAGCCCTAGCGGGAGGGCTGAGCAGTTCTTC CASSPSGRAEQFF many TRBV10-2 13 TRBJ2-1 TRBD2
TGTGCCAGCAGCTTGGACAGGGTGGATGAAAAACTGTTTTTT CASSLDRVDEKLFF many TRBV11-2 14 TRBJ1-4 TRBD1
TGTGCCAGCAATCTTCGGGATGGCACTGAAGCTTTCTTT CASNLRDGTEAFF many TRBV28 13 TRBJ1-1 -
TGCAGCGTTGAATCAGGGGACAGCGACTCCTACGAGCAGTACTTC CSVESGDSDSYEQYF few TRBV29-1 15 TRBJ2-7 TRBD1
TGTGCCAGCACCCCACTCGGACAGGGAGGGAGCACTGAAGCTTTCTTT CASTPLGQGGSTEAFF many TRBV27 16 TRBJ1-1 TRBD1
TGCGCCAGCAGCCACCAGACTAGCACCTACGAGCAGTACTTC CASSHQTSTYEQYF - TRBV5-1 14 TRBJ2-7 TRBD2
TGTGCCAGCAGCTTTACTAATAGCGGGAGAGGGTCAGATACGCAGTATTTT CASSFTNSGRGSDTQYF many TRBV11-2 17 TRBJ2-3 TRBD2
TGTGCCAGCAGTTTATTCGGGGGATTTTTAGAGACCCAGTACTTC CASSLFGGFLETQYF - TRBV6-5 15 TRBJ2-5 -
TGTGCCAGCAGCTCCTCTTTCGGGGGAGGGTCCCCTGTTGCGCAGTATTTT CASSSSFGGGSPVAQYF many TRBV11-3 17 TRBJ2-3 TRBD2
TGTGCCAGCAGTGACGGATTTTATGGCTACACCTTC CASSDGFYGYTF - TRBV2 12 TRBJ1-2 -
TGTGCCAGCAGCTCCGGACAGGGGGCGACCTACGAGCAGTACTTC CASSSGQGATYEQYF many TRBV11-2 15 TRBJ2-7 TRBD1
TGTGCCAGCAACAAAGACAGATCCACTGAAGCTTTCTTT CASNKDRSTEAFF many TRBV7-9 13 TRBJ1-1 -